What follows are 25 T cell receptor beta chains derived from one specimen sequenced in a study of kidney transplant recipient with SARS-CoV-2 infection. MiXCR, applied by TCRdb to the reads, yields one record per CDR3 protein. This table has fewer than 250,000 distinct CDR3 sequences, about 30% appearing once. The sequencing here drew on a blood sample, taken at baseline and between days 110 and 120 from a kidney transplant recipient. The receptors here all came from a male patient aged 30 to 40 who had COVID-19 and was a kidney transplant recipient. The graft donor may be the source of some T cells.

Concerning this clonotype itself: This may be a read error, as it is one base from a much larger clone. The rearrangement uses TRBV29-1 and TRBJ2-5, with 9 bases lining up with TRBD2. The J call may be incorrect, as the DNA end agrees better with TRBJ2-7. The CDR3 length is 14 residues. CDR1 is SQVTM and CDR2 is ANQGSEA in the germline V gene. CDR3 sequence (DNA): TGCAGCGCCTGGGGCCTAGCGGGACGCAACGAGCAGTACTTC. It codes for CSAWGLAGRNEQYF.

In regard to this clonotype: It may be a read error: a sequence one base away is much more abundant. V gene TRBV5-1 combines with J gene TRBJ2-5; D not certain. The better agreement between TRBJ2-7 and the DNA end casts doubt on the J call. CDR3 length: 13 amino acids. Germline V CDR1 and CDR2: SGHRS, YFSETQ. CDR3 region: CASSLEANYEQYF. The CDR3 nucleotides read TGCGCCAGCAGCTTGGAAGCCAATTACGAGCAGTACTTC.

This clonotype appeared many times. The chain employs TRBV12-3 or TRBV12-4 and TRBJ2-7; 7 bases fit TRBD1. Trimming removed 7 bases from V and 7 bases from J; junction bases left unmatched: 10. The CDR3 consists of 13 residues. The CDR3, as DNA: TGTGCCAGCACACGACAGGGAGAAGGGGAGCAGTACTTC. Translated: CASTRQGEGEQYF.

On this clonotype: Given a much more abundant clone one base away, this may be a read error. The chain combines TRBV18 with TRBJ1-2; D not resolved. This CDR3 has 13 residues. Germline V gives CDR1 KGHSH, CDR2 LQKENI. CDR3 nucleotide sequence: TGTGCCAGCTCACCACCGGCAGAGCATGGCCACACCTTC. It is translated as CASSPPAEHGHTF.

This clonotype was observed many times. CDR3 in DNA: TGTGCCAGCAGCTTCAGTACTGAATCTCGAAAGACCTATGGCTACACCTTC. Protein product: CASSFSTESRKTYGYTF. This rearrangement joins TRBV7-6 to TRBJ1-2; D not resolved. The CDR3 covers 17 residues. The germline V and J ends were trimmed by 3 bases and 4 bases, with 21 bases remaining between them. Germline CDR1 reads SGHVS; CDR2 reads FNYEAQ.

This clonotype has only a few counts. CDR3 in DNA: TGTGCCAGCAGTTTATGGGGCCCGGGACTAGCGGCCCGGGCCCCTGGGGCCAACGTCCTGACTTTC. This translates into CASSLWGPGLAARAPGANVLTF. The gene calls are TRBV12-3 or TRBV12-4 and TRBJ2-6; 11 bases line up with TRBD2. J lost 2 bases, V lost 2 bases, and 17 bases had no gene match. The CDR3 consists of 22 residues.

In this sample, this clonotype turned up many times. The rearrangement uses TRBV20-1 and TRBJ2-7, with D perhaps matching TRBD1 (5 bases). Germline assignment: CDR1 DFQATT and CDR2 SNEGSKA (reference sequence). V dropped 5 bases and J dropped 0 bases, with 14 bases sitting between them. The CDR3 has 14 amino acids. CDR3 amino acids: CSAEEQGISYEQYF. The CDR3 nucleotides are TGCAGTGCTGAAGAGCAGGGAATCTCCTACGAGCAGTACTTC.

In its sample, this clonotype was seen many times. The chain combines TRBV2 with TRBJ1-4; possible D gene TRBD1, 6 bases. This CDR3 is built from 15 residues. The germline gives CDR1 SNHLY, CDR2 FYNNEI. Trimming took off 0 bases at V and 5 bases at J, with 10 bases between the two ends. CDR3 protein: CASSEAPGANEKLFF. The CDR3 nucleotides read TGTGCCAGCAGTGAAGCGCCGGGGGCGAATGAAAAACTGTTTTTT.

This clonotype was observed many times. The chain couples TRBV6-2 or TRBV6-3 to TRBJ2-3; either TRBD1 or TRBD2 may fit D (5 bases each). CDR3 length: 16 amino acids. Trimming removed 4 bases from V and 2 bases from J, with 16 bases in between. Germline V lookup: CDR1 MNHEY, CDR2 SVGEGT. CDR3 bases: TGTGCCAGCAGTTTCCGGGACCTAGTATTCACAGATACGCAGTATTTT. It translates to CASSFRDLVFTDTQYF.

To note about this clonotype: Since a much larger clone is just one base distant, this may be a read error. The V and J genes are TRBV19 and TRBJ1-5; no clear D gene. The CDR3 is made up of 13 amino acids. CDR1 and CDR2 from the germline V gene are LNHDA and SQIVND (reference sequence). The CDR3 protein is CASGIAPNQPQHF. DNA for the CDR3: TGTGCCAGTGGTATAGCCCCCAATCAGCCCCAGCATTTT. Complete variable domain (other parts from reference TRBV19 and TRBJ1-5): DGGITQSPKYLFRKEGQNVTLSCEQNLNHDAMYWYRQDPGQGLRLIYYSQIVNDFQKGDIAEGYSVSREKKESFPLTVTSAQKNPTAFYLCASGIAPNQPQHFGDGTRLSIL.

Comment on this clonotype: A much more abundant neighbour one base away suggests this may be a read error. The chain recombines TRBV6-2 or TRBV6-3 with TRBJ2-4; 12 bases map to TRBD1. The DNA end is more similar to TRBJ2-7, so the J call may be wrong. This CDR3 comprises 16 residues. Germline loops: CDR1 MNHEY, CDR2 SVGEGT. The CDR3 region has the DNA TGTGCCAGTGTTAGGGACAGGGGGCTCCGGCCCTGCGAGCAGTACTTC. This codes for CASVRDRGLRPCEQYF.

Concerning this clonotype: Being one base from a much bigger clone, this may be a read error. CDR3 in DNA: TGTGCCAGTAGTCCATCGGTCGGGCACAGCGACCCTACTGGGGAGCTGTTTTTT. Translated, it gives CASSPSVGHSDPTGELFF. The rearrangement joins TRBV19 to TRBJ2-2; D gene unclear. Germline-derived CDR1 and CDR2 are LNHDA and SQIVND (reference sequence). The V and J ends lost 5 bases and 8 bases respectively, with 27 bases between them. The CDR3 consists of 18 residues.

With respect to this clonotype: A much larger clonotype is one base distant, so this may be a read error. This chain joins TRBV9 and TRBJ1-2, with no clear D. Germline V CDR1 and CDR2: SGDLS, YYNGEE. The CDR3 covers 16 residues. The DNA for the CDR3 is TGTGCCAGCGGCCAATGGTACTCAAGAAAGACCTATGGCTCCACCTTC. This encodes CASGQWYSRKTYGSTF.

The sample holds a few counts of this clonotype. The chain combines TRBV7-6 with TRBJ1-2; unclear D gene. The length of the CDR3 is 17 residues. Between the trimmed V and J ends, which lost 5 bases and 4 bases, there was a span of 23 bases. Germline CDR1 and CDR2: SGHVS and FNYEAQ. In DNA, the CDR3 is TGTGCCAGCAGCGGTCGTGATGAATCTCGAAAGACCTATGGCTACACCTTC. It encodes CASSGRDESRKTYGYTF.

About this clonotype itself: Possible read error: a much larger clone is one base away. The chain employs TRBV27 and TRBJ2-1; 8 bases fit TRBD2. The CDR3 runs 15 residues. Per the germline V gene, CDR1 is MNHEY and CDR2 is SMNVEV (reference sequence). As DNA, the CDR3 is TGTACCAGCCACGAGGGGACTAGCTCCTACAATGAGCAGTTCTTC. The encoded protein is CTSHEGTSSYNEQFF.

In this sample, this clonotype turned up many times. DNA for the CDR3: TGTGCCAGCAGTTTATCAACCCCTCGAGTCCGGATAGGCGAGCGCACAGATACGCAGTATTTT. It codes for CASSLSTPRVRIGERTDTQYF. The chain links TRBV27 to TRBJ2-3, with D hard to call. Trimming pared 0 bases from V and 1 base from J, leaving 26 bases between. Germline V gives CDR1 MNHEY, CDR2 SMNVEV (reference sequence). This CDR3 contains 21 residues.

Regarding this clonotype: A much larger clone lies a single base off, so this may be a read error. This chain connects TRBV6-2 or TRBV6-3 to TRBJ2-7; 7 bases align to TRBD1. The CDR3 loop spans 13 amino acids. The junction had 6 bases not matched to a gene; V was cut back by 6 bases and J by 4 bases. CDR1 is MNHEY, CDR2 SVGEGT, per germline. The CDR3 loop is CASRVTGVYEQYF. The CDR3 region has the DNA TGTGCCAGCAGAGTTACAGGGGTATACGAGCAGTACTTC.

This clonotype was seen repeatedly, ten times or more. This chain uses TRBV6-5 with TRBJ1-4; D is perhaps TRBD1 (5 bases). This CDR3 is built from 17 residues. Trimming shortened V by 2 bases and J by 5 bases, and 18 bases separated the two germline ends. Germline CDR1 and CDR2: MNHEY and SVGAGI. The CDR3 coding sequence is TGTGCCAGCAGTTACCGCGGACACCGTGGGGTAAATGAAAAACTGTTTTTT. Translated: CASSYRGHRGVNEKLFF.

This clonotype was found many times. The chain uses TRBV2 and TRBJ2-2, with TRBD1 matching 10 bases. Germline lookup yields CDR1 SNHLY and CDR2 FYNNEI. The CDR3 contains 15 residues. Trimming removed 3 bases from V and 4 bases from J; junction bases left unmatched: 2. The CDR3 sequence: CASSEDRGSTGELFF. The CDR3 nucleotides read TGTGCCAGCAGTGAGGACAGGGGGAGCACCGGGGAGCTGTTTTTT.

To note about this clonotype: This may stem from a read error, because a much larger clone lies one nucleotide away. V is TRBV19 and J is TRBJ1-5, with TRBD1 matching 11 bases. The trim removed 7 bases at V and 1 base at J, leaving 6 bases unmatched. Germline CDR1 reads LNHDA; CDR2 reads SQIVND (reference sequence). The CDR3 spans 16 residues. CDR3 sequence: CASNRTGGKSNQPQHF. CDR3 nucleotide sequence: TGTGCCAGTAATAGGACAGGGGGCAAGAGCAATCAGCCCCAGCATTTT.

This clonotype was observed a few times. This may be a read error: a much more frequent sequence differs by one nucleotide. J is TRBJ2-7 and V is TRBV12-3 or TRBV12-4; D unresolved. The CDR3 is made up of 14 amino acids. The CDR3 protein is CAGSLVDGGYEQYF. The CDR3 nucleotides are TGTGCCGGCAGTTTAGTAGACGGCGGCTACGAGCAGTACTTC.

As to this clonotype: One base away lies a much larger clone, so this may be a sequencing read error. The V and J genes are TRBV7-9 and TRBJ2-3; 13 bases are a match to TRBD2. The CDR3 has 15 amino acids. The germline V gene has CDR1 SEHNR and CDR2 FQNEAQ (reference sequence). CDR3 residues: CASSLGLAGTDAQYF. Written as DNA, the CDR3 is TGTGCCAGCAGCTTGGGACTAGCGGGAACAGATGCGCAGTATTTT. Full variable domain (missing parts from reference TRBV7-9 and TRBJ2-3): DTGVSQNPRHKITKRGQNVTFRCDPISEHNRLYWYRQTLGQGPEFLTYFQNEAQLEKSRLLSDRFSAERPKGSFSTLEIQRTEQGDSAMYLCASSLGLAGTDAQYFGPGTRLTVL.

This clonotype was detected a few times. The chain joins TRBV7-8 to TRBJ1-1; D not resolved. This CDR3 contains 15 residues. V was pared by 3 bases and J by 5 bases, with 16 bases between. The V gene's germline CDR1 is SGHVS and CDR2 FQNEAQ. Here the CDR3 DNA reads TGTGCCAGCAGCTTCTTCTCGAGGGTCGAAACTGAAGCTTTCTTT. It yields the protein CASSFFSRVETEAFF.

This clonotype has a count of ten or more. This chain joins TRBV11-3 and TRBJ1-2; 8 bases fit TRBD1. This CDR3 spans 16 amino acids. Germline CDR1 SGHNT, CDR2 YENEEA. The ends lost 3 bases at V and 4 bases at J; junction bases unmatched: 10. The CDR3 protein is CASSFTGGRDSYGYTF. In DNA form, the CDR3 reads TGTGCCAGCAGCTTTACAGGGGGTCGGGACAGCTATGGCTACACCTTC.

This clonotype was recorded at least ten times. J is TRBJ1-5 and V is TRBV28; TRBD1 aligns across 7 bases. Germline loops: CDR1 MDHEN, CDR2 SYDVKM. This CDR3 comprises 14 residues. V lost 7 bases, J lost 4 bases, and 7 bases stayed unmatched. CDR3 region: CASNMGQINQPQHF. CDR3 in DNA: TGTGCCAGCAACATGGGACAGATTAATCAGCCCCAGCATTTT.